These 25 T cell receptor beta chains came from one sample sequenced in a study of T cell responses to AZD1222 COVID-19 vaccine. Assay used: immunoSEQ multiplex PCR; TCRdb lists only in-frame clones, some missing. The sample includes around 180,000 clones, roughly 90% of them seen just once. This specimen was peripheral blood, taken on day 0 of AZD1222 vaccination. The receptor set was obtained from an adult in good health.

This chain joins TRBV5-4 and TRBJ1-2; D is ambiguous. Germline V gene lookup returns CDR1 SGHNT and CDR2 YYREEE (reference sequence). Trimming stripped 7 bases from V and 5 bases from J, with 18 bases between. The CDR3 contains 14 residues. The CDR3 DNA sequence: TGTGCCAGCGCCCGGGAGGCCCGAGGGTATGGCTACACCTTC. Its protein product is CASAREARGYGYTF.

The chain joins TRBV4-1 to TRBJ1-5; 7 bases line up with TRBD1. With V trimmed by 4 bases and J by 1 base, 4 bases remained unmatched. The CDR3 consists of 15 residues. Germline V gives CDR1 MGHRA, CDR2 YSYEKL. CDR3 in amino acids: CASSPTGASNQPQHF. Here the CDR3 DNA reads TGCGCCAGCAGCCCAACAGGGGCCAGCAATCAGCCCCAGCATTTT.

The J gene is TRBJ1-1, the V gene TRBV6-4, with D perhaps TRBD1 (6 bases). This CDR3 comprises 14 residues. The V end lost 3 bases, the J end lost 1 base, and 9 bases lay between the germline ends. Germline assignment: CDR1 MRHNA and CDR2 SNTAGT. CDR3 amino acids: CASSEQGTNTEAFF. The DNA for the CDR3 is TGTGCCAGCAGTGAACAGGGAACGAACACTGAAGCTTTCTTT.

This clone has a single count. V is TRBV2 and J is TRBJ2-3; 9 nucleotides match TRBD2. With 7 bases clipped from V and 2 bases from J, the junction kept 7 bases outside the gene matches. Germline CDR1 SNHLY, CDR2 FYNNEI. The CDR3 is made up of 15 amino acids. CDR3 DNA sequence: TGTGCCAGCAAAAAACTAGCGGGTTACACAGATACGCAGTATTTT. As protein: CASKKLAGYTDTQYF.

The chain is built from TRBV2 and TRBJ2-5; no clear D. The CDR3 is 11 amino acids. CDR1 SNHLY and CDR2 FYNNEI come from the germline V gene. V lost 4 bases, J lost 1 base, and 1 base lay in between. CDR3 loop: CASSVQETQYF. The CDR3 nucleotides read TGTGCCAGCAGTGTCCAAGAGACCCAGTACTTC.

The rearrangement joins TRBV7-8 to TRBJ2-7; 8 bases fit TRBD2. The CDR3 covers 16 residues. V lost 0 bases to trimming and J lost 3 bases; unmatched junction nucleotides: 7. From germline, CDR1 is SGHVS and CDR2 FQNEAQ. For the CDR3, the DNA is TGTGCCAGCAGCTTAGCCGGGGCTAGCGGGTTCTACGAGCAGTACTTC. Its translation is CASSLAGASGFYEQYF.

V is TRBV19 and J is TRBJ1-3; 8 bases match TRBD1. Looked up from germline, CDR1 is LNHDA and CDR2 is SQIVND (reference sequence). The CDR3 loop spans 13 amino acids. V shed 9 bases and J 4 bases; nucleotides not matched to a gene: 5. The CDR3 spells CASPDRAGNTIYF. The DNA of the CDR3 is TGTGCCAGCCCGGACAGGGCCGGAAACACCATATATTTT.

The gene calls are TRBV7-6 and TRBJ1-4; D perhaps matches TRBD1 (5 bases). The CDR3 spans 12 residues. With 5 bases removed from V and 8 bases from J, the gap between germline ends came to 9 bases. Germline values: CDR1 SGHVS, CDR2 FNYEAQ. The CDR3 DNA is TGTGCCAGCAGCCCAGACAGAGAAAAACTGTTTTTT. Translation gives CASSPDREKLFF.

In its sample, this clone was seen once. The junction departs from germline at one end; a sequencing error may be responsible. The rearrangement uses TRBV24-1 and TRBJ2-3, with unresolved D. In germline, CDR1 is KGHDR, CDR2 SFDVKD. The CDR3 sequence is 12 residues long. In DNA, the CDR3 is TGTGCCACCAGTGATTTGCGCCAGCCCCCTGGTTTT. Its protein product is CATSDLRQPPGF.

The chain links TRBV2 to TRBJ2-7; unclear D gene. V lost 8 bases to trimming and J lost 0 bases, with 11 bases between them. Germline V gene sequence: CDR1 SNHLY, CDR2 FYNNEI. This CDR3 has 13 residues. This chain's CDR3 is CASGLAFSYEQYF. The CDR3 nucleotides are TGTGCCAGCGGCTTGGCGTTCTCCTACGAGCAGTACTTC.

The rearrangement links TRBV5-1 to TRBJ1-1; tentative D call: TRBD1 (6 bases). Between the trimmed V and J ends, which lost 7 bases and 1 base, there was a span of 11 bases. This CDR3 region has 13 residues. Germline values: CDR1 SGHRS, CDR2 YFSETQ. CDR3 amino acids: CASGVGGNTEAFF. As DNA, the CDR3 is TGCGCCAGCGGGGTAGGGGGGAACACTGAAGCTTTCTTT.

CDR3 region: CASSYSPHANTGELFF. CDR3 nucleotides: TGTGCCAGCAGTTACTCCCCCCACGCGAACACCGGGGAGCTGTTTTTT. The genes are TRBV6-5 and TRBJ2-2; D unclear. The germline V and J ends were trimmed by 0 bases and 0 bases, with 8 bases remaining between them. Looked up from germline, CDR1 is MNHEY and CDR2 is SVGAGI. This CDR3 is 16 amino acids long.

This sequence joins TRBV7-6 and TRBJ2-7; 10 bases align to TRBD1. The germline V gene has CDR1 SGHVS and CDR2 FNYEAQ. V lost 5 bases, J lost 3 bases, and 19 bases stayed unmatched. This CDR3 comprises 19 residues. The CDR3 sequence: CASSPTPSPDRGKNYEQYF. CDR3 coding DNA: TGTGCCAGCAGCCCCACGCCAAGCCCGGACAGGGGGAAGAACTACGAGCAGTACTTC.

The chain is built from TRBV6-5 and TRBJ1-4; D is unclear. V gave up 0 bases and J gave up 1 base, with 3 bases separating them. CDR1 and CDR2 (germline): MNHEY, SVGAGI. CDR3 length: 14 amino acids. CDR3 region: CASSYSETNEKLFF. Here the CDR3 DNA reads TGTGCCAGCAGTTACTCGGAAACTAATGAAAAACTGTTTTTT.

The chain carries TRBV6-2 or TRBV6-3 and TRBJ2-7; D is unclear. The V and J ends lost 5 bases and 1 base respectively, with 9 bases between them. The germline gives CDR1 MNHEY, CDR2 SVGEGT. This CDR3 is built from 13 residues. The CDR3 DNA is TGTGCCAGCAGTCCGGGTCCTTCCTACGAGCAGTACTTC. Its protein product is CASSPGPSYEQYF.

The chain employs TRBV5-6 and TRBJ1-2, with unresolved D. CDR3 length equals 16 residues. Germline V CDR1 and CDR2: SGHDT, YYEEEE. V lost 0 bases to trimming and J lost 2 bases, with 14 bases between them. In DNA, the CDR3 is TGTGCCAGCAGCTTGGTGCCGGCCGCCACGAACTATGGCTACACCTTC. Protein: CASSLVPAATNYGYTF. Combining the CDR3 with reference TRBV5-6 and TRBJ1-2 gives the whole variable domain DAGVTQSPTHLIKTRGQQVTLRCSPKSGHDTVSWYQQALGQGPQFIFQYYEEEERQRGNFPDRFSGHQFPNYSSELNVNALLLGDSALYLCASSLVPAATNYGYTFGSGTRLTVV.

The chain couples TRBV10-3 to TRBJ1-1, with D unclear. The V end was cut by 7 bases, the J end by 1 base, with 10 bases between. The germline CDR1 and CDR2 sequences are ENHRY and SYGVKD. The CDR3 is made up of 13 amino acids. The CDR3 region has the DNA TGTGCCATCACTGTCCTGGAGAACACTGAAGCTTTCTTT. Protein product: CAITVLENTEAFF.

This rearrangement joins TRBV28 to TRBJ2-3, with D perhaps TRBD1 (5 bases). In germline, CDR1 is MDHEN, CDR2 SYDVKM. The V and J ends lost 6 bases and 3 bases respectively, with 16 bases between them. The CDR3 length is 15 residues. The CDR3 here is CASRWGGLRTDTQYF. The CDR3 DNA sequence: TGTGCCAGCAGATGGGGCGGTCTAAGAACAGATACGCAGTATTTT.

The chain uses TRBV18 and TRBJ1-2, with D perhaps TRBD1 (6 bases). There are 14 residues in the CDR3. The germline CDR1 and CDR2 sequences are KGHSH and LQKENI. The ends were cut back, 0 bases at V and 4 bases at J, with 9 bases in the middle. The CDR3 reads CASSPPEQGYGYTF. CDR3 in DNA: TGTGCCAGCTCACCACCAGAACAGGGCTATGGCTACACCTTC.

This clone was counted a single time. This rearrangement joins TRBV6-5 to TRBJ1-5; D is possibly TRBD1 (6 bases). Trimming shortened V by 0 bases and J by 6 bases, and 9 bases separated the two germline ends. The V gene's germline CDR1 is MNHEY and CDR2 SVGAGI. This CDR3 spans 14 amino acids. The CDR3 DNA sequence: TGTGCCAGCAGTTACTCAAGGGACACTCAGCCCCAGCATTTT. This codes for CASSYSRDTQPQHF.

The V and J genes are TRBV19 and TRBJ2-7; 14 nucleotides match TRBD2. V was pared by 0 bases and J by 5 bases, with 9 bases of the junction left unmatched. This CDR3 is built from 18 residues. The germline gives CDR1 LNHDA, CDR2 SQIVND (reference sequence). The CDR3 DNA reads as TGTGCCAGTAGTATAGAGACTAGCGGGAGGGAAGGCCGCCACGAGCAGTACTTC. It codes for CASSIETSGREGRHEQYF.

J is TRBJ1-1 and V is TRBV11-2; no firm D call. V dropped 5 bases and J dropped 8 bases, with 30 bases sitting between them. Germline CDR1 and CDR2: SGHAT and FQNNGV. There are 18 residues in the CDR3. The CDR3 reads CASSLSSPTTPLTAEAFF. Here the CDR3 DNA reads TGTGCCAGCAGCCTTAGTAGCCCCACTACTCCGCTGACGGCAGAAGCTTTCTTT.

V and J are TRBV27 and TRBJ2-7; D remains ambiguous. The germline V and J ends were trimmed by 5 bases and 2 bases, with 4 bases remaining between them. Per the germline V gene, CDR1 is MNHEY and CDR2 is SMNVEV (reference sequence). The length of the CDR3 is 11 residues. The CDR3 nucleotides are TGTGCCAGCAGTACCACCTACGAGCAGTACTTC. Its protein is CASSTTYEQYF.

The rearrangement joins TRBV28 to TRBJ1-5, with a weak D call TRBD1 (6 bases). V lost 11 bases and J lost 0, with 17 bases in between. The CDR3 consists of 15 residues. The germline V gene encodes CDR1 MDHEN and CDR2 SYDVKM. The CDR3 loop is CAAQSGQHSNQPQHF. In DNA, the CDR3 is TGTGCCGCCCAATCCGGACAGCATAGCAATCAGCCCCAGCATTTT.

The rearrangement uses TRBV4-1 and TRBJ1-1, with D unresolved. The V gene's germline CDR1 is MGHRA and CDR2 YSYEKL. The CDR3 spans 16 residues. V gave up 0 bases and J gave up 5 bases, with 16 bases separating them. CDR3 in DNA: TGCGCCAGCAGCCAAGATGGGGTAGGGATTGGGACTGAAGCTTTCTTT. Its translation: CASSQDGVGIGTEAFF.